This TCR beta chain came from a study of T cell responses to AZD1222 COVID-19 vaccine. With respect to this clone: Its specificity is unknown.

General study findings and limits: The donor group comprised mostly white British people and more females; the analysis possibly underestimated clonal diversity. Spike-specific TCR breadth rose after two AZD1222 doses, and depth rose as well. Among AZD1222 vaccinees, only six were seropositive at baseline.

V lost 0 bases and J 2 bases, leaving 5 bases between the germline ends. Germline values: CDR1 SGHDT, CDR2 YYEEEE. The CDR3 is 13 amino acids. Sequencing was performed with immunoSEQ multiplex PCR; in TCRdb, only in-frame clones are kept and a portion is missing. The table includes 65,000 to 100,000 clones, around nine tenths detected once. The sample consisted of peripheral blood, taken 28 days after the second AZD1222 dose. The chain carries TRBV5-6 and TRBJ1-2, with D uncertain. The clonotype originates from an adult who received the AZD1222 COVID-19 vaccine. CDR3 DNA: TGTGCCAGCAGCTTGGTACAGAACTATGGCTACACCTTC. This translates into CASSLVQNYGYTF.